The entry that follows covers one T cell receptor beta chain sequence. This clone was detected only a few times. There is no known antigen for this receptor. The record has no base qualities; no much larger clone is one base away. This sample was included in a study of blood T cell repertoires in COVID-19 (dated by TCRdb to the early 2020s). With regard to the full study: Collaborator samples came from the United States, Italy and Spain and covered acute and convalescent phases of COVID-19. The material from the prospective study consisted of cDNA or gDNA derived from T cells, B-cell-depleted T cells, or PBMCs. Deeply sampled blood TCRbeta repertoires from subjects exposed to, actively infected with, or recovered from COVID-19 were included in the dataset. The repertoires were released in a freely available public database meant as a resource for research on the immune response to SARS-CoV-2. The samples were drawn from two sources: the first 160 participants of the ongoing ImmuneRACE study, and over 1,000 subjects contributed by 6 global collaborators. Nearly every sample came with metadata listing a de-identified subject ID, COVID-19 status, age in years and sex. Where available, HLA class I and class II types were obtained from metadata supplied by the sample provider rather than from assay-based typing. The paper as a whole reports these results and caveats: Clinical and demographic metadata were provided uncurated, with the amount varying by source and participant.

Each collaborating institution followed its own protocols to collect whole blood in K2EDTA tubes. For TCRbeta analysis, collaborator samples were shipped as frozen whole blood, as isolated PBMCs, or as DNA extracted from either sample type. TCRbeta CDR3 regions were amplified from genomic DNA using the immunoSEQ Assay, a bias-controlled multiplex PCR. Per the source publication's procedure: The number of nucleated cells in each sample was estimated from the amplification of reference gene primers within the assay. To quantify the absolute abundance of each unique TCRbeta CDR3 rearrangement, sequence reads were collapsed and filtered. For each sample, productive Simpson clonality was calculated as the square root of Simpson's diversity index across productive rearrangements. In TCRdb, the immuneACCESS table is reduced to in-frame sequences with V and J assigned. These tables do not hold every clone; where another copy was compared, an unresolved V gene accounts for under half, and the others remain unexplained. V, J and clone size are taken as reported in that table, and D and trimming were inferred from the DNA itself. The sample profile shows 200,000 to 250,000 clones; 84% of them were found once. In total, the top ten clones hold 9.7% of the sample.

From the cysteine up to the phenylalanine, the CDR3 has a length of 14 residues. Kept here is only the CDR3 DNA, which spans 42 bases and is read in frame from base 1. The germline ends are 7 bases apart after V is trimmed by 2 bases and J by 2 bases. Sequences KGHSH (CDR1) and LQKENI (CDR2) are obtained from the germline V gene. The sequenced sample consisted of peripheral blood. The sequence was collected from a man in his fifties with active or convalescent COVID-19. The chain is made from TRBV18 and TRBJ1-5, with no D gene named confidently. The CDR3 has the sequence CASSPSIGNQPQHF. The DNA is TGTGCCAGCTCACCATCGATAGGCAATCAGCCCCAGCATTTT.